Shown below are 30 T cell receptor beta chains from a single sample sequenced in a study of blood T cell repertoires in COVID-19. Using immunoSEQ multiplex PCR, the repertoire was profiled, and TCRdb retains in-frame clones only, with some absent. The sample includes 200,000 or so clones, around 84% seen only once; the top ten take under 15%. Sample: peripheral blood. All receptors come from a young man with active or convalescent COVID-19.

The rearrangement joins TRBV6-2 or TRBV6-3 to TRBJ1-1; 8 bases fit TRBD1. CDR1 MNHEY and CDR2 SVGEGT come from the germline V gene. Germline trimming cut 5 bases from V and 1 base from J; bases unmatched to any gene: 3. The CDR3 is made up of 14 amino acids. In nucleotides, the CDR3 is TGTGCCAGCAGTCAGGGGGCCTCGAACACTGAAGCTTTCTTT. Amino acid sequence: CASSQGASNTEAFF.

The rearrangement uses TRBV27 and TRBJ2-3, with D tentatively TRBD1 (5 bases). Trimming took off 3 bases at V and 3 bases at J, with 10 bases between the two ends. Germline CDR1 reads MNHEY; CDR2 reads SMNVEV (reference sequence). This CDR3 comprises 14 residues. Here the CDR3 reads CASSLWGMTDTQYF. The CDR3 region has the DNA TGTGCCAGCAGTTTGTGGGGCATGACAGATACGCAGTATTTT.

The CDR3 nucleotides read TGTGCCAGTAGGAATCCACAGGGGGGTAATGAAAAACTGTTTTTT. It is translated as CASRNPQGGNEKLFF. The chain couples TRBV19 to TRBJ1-4; 8 bases line up with TRBD1. CDR1 is LNHDA and CDR2 is SQIVND in the germline V gene (reference sequence). The V gene end was trimmed by 6 bases and the J gene end by 4 bases; junction bases not matched to a gene: 7. CDR3 length: 15 amino acids.

The genes are TRBV6-6 and TRBJ1-2; 7 bases map to TRBD1. The CDR3 covers 14 residues. The germline gives CDR1 MNHNY, CDR2 SVGAGI (reference sequence). The J segment lost 7 bases and the V segment lost 6 bases, leaving 11 bases of the junction unmatched. CDR3 protein: CASSLDRQGRGYTF. The DNA of the CDR3 is TGTGCCAGCAGCTTGGACCGACAGGGCCGTGGCTACACCTTC.

The rearrangement links TRBV2 to TRBJ1-5; a weak D match, TRBD1 (6 bases). Germline lookup yields CDR1 SNHLY and CDR2 FYNNEI. V lost 6 bases and J lost 5, with 14 bases in between. This CDR3 is 14 amino acids long. The CDR3, as DNA: TGTGCCAGCAGGGCCCAGGGGCCTTATCAGCCCCAGCATTTT. Its translation is CASRAQGPYQPQHF. Looking up the rest from reference TRBV2 and TRBJ1-5 gives the full variable domain: EPEVTQTPSHQVTQMGQEVILRCVPISNHLYFYWYRQILGQKVEFLVSFYNNEISEKSEIFDDQFSVERPDGSNFTLKIRSTKLEDSAMYFCASRAQGPYQPQHFGDGTRLSIL.

The chain has TRBV6-5 and TRBJ2-2; 7 bases agree with TRBD1. J gave up 6 bases and V 6 bases, and 4 bases lay outside the gene matches. Germline V gene sequence: CDR1 MNHEY, CDR2 SVGAGI. The CDR3 contains 13 residues. The CDR3 sequence: CASRDRFAGELFF. CDR3 nucleotides: TGTGCCAGCAGGGACAGGTTTGCCGGGGAGCTGTTTTTT.

The chain employs TRBV15 and TRBJ1-3, with 9 bases matching TRBD1. CDR1 is LNHNV, CDR2 YYDKDF, per germline (reference sequence). The CDR3 has 17 amino acids. The junction had 4 bases not matched to a gene; V was cut back by 1 base and J by 0 bases. The CDR3 reads CATSRAGQGSSGNTIYF. The DNA of the CDR3 is TGTGCCACCAGCAGAGCCGGACAGGGGAGCTCTGGAAACACCATATATTTT.

The gene calls are TRBV10-2 and TRBJ2-7; 12 bases map to TRBD1. In germline, CDR1 is WSHSY, CDR2 SAAADI. V shed 6 bases, J shed 4 bases, and the junction held 4 bases outside the gene matches. The CDR3 is 14 residues long. The CDR3 loop reads CASRGQGALYEQYF. CDR3 sequence (DNA): TGCGCCAGCAGGGGACAGGGGGCTTTGTACGAGCAGTACTTC.

The CDR3 sequence: CASSQVATGAGGYTF. The CDR3 DNA is TGTGCCAGCAGCCAAGTGGCCACAGGGGCAGGGGGCTACACCTTC. The V call is TRBV14, the J call TRBJ1-2; 7 positions agree with TRBD1. Germline values: CDR1 SGHDN, CDR2 FVKESK. V lost 1 base, J lost 8 bases, and 10 bases stayed unmatched. The CDR3 sequence is 15 residues long.

This chain links TRBV28 with TRBJ1-5; possibly TRBD1 for D (6 bases). The CDR3 sequence is 16 residues long. Germline CDR1 MDHEN, CDR2 SYDVKM. V dropped 9 bases and J dropped 4 bases, with 22 bases sitting between them. DNA for the CDR3: TGTGCCAGTCGGACAGCCGACGGCTTGTGGAATCAGCCCCAGCATTTT. Protein product: CASRTADGLWNQPQHF.

In this sample, this clone turned up a few times. V usage is TRBV29-1 and J usage is TRBJ2-2; 11 bases match TRBD1. Germline loops: CDR1 SQVTM, CDR2 ANQGSEA. With V trimmed by 4 bases and J by 3 bases, 7 bases remained unmatched. This CDR3 is built from 16 residues. CDR3 sequence: CSVGGDRGYDTGELFF. The CDR3 DNA sequence: TGCAGCGTTGGCGGGGACAGGGGGTATGACACCGGGGAGCTGTTTTTT.

CDR3 loop: CASSPPGTGGFSPLHF. The CDR3 DNA reads TGTGCCAGCAGCCCTCCTGGGACAGGGGGTTTTTCACCCCTCCACTTT. The chain has TRBV3-1 (or the pseudogene TRBV3-2) and TRBJ1-6; TRBD1 agrees at 11 bases. CDR3 length: 16 residues. The germline gives CDR1 LGHDT, CDR2 YNNKEL (reference sequence). Unmatched junction bases numbered 8, after V lost 4 bases and J lost 9 bases.

This clone came up many times. The CDR3 nucleotides read TGTGCCAGTAGTATAGGAGGTATGACAGCAGATACGCAGTATTTT. Residues: CASSIGGMTADTQYF. V is TRBV19 and J is TRBJ2-3; D may be TRBD1 (5 bases). CDR3 length: 15 amino acids. The germline gives CDR1 LNHDA, CDR2 SQIVND (reference sequence). With 1 base removed from V and 4 bases from J, the gap between germline ends came to 12 bases.

The chain links TRBV5-1 to TRBJ2-2; 8 nucleotides line up with TRBD1. V dropped 4 bases and J dropped 7; count of bases not matched to a gene: 9. Germline CDR1 and CDR2: SGHRS and YFSETQ. The CDR3 is made up of 15 amino acids. The CDR3 DNA is TGCGCCAGCAGCGCCCTGACAGGGGATGGCGGGGAGCTGTTTTTT. The encoded protein is CASSALTGDGGELFF.

This chain connects TRBV27 to TRBJ1-5, with D possibly being TRBD1 (5 bases). The CDR3 spans 14 residues. Germline V lookup: CDR1 MNHEY, CDR2 SMNVEV (reference sequence). V lost 2 bases, J lost 5 bases, and 10 bases lay in between. CDR3 loop: CASSLPGGDQPQHF. CDR3 bases: TGTGCCAGCAGTTTACCCGGAGGGGATCAGCCCCAGCATTTT.

The chain employs TRBV3-1 (or the pseudogene TRBV3-2) and TRBJ1-6; TRBD1 matches 9 bases. The CDR3 runs to 15 residues. Losses at the gene ends were 5 bases for V and 6 bases for J; bases not matched to a gene: 5. The V gene's germline CDR1 is LGHDT and CDR2 YNNKEL (reference sequence). CDR3 coding DNA: TGTGCCAGCAGCTCACTGGGACAGGGTAATTCACCCCTCCACTTT. Protein: CASSSLGQGNSPLHF.

The V and J genes are TRBV6-6 and TRBJ1-2, with 7 bases lining up with TRBD1. The germline V gene encodes CDR1 MNHNY and CDR2 SVGAGI (reference sequence). V lost 6 bases, J lost 6 bases, and 10 bases stayed unmatched. The CDR3 runs 14 residues. CDR3 loop: CASSPEGRGDGYTF. CDR3 sequence (DNA): TGTGCCAGCAGCCCCGAGGGCAGGGGGGATGGCTACACCTTC.

The V and J genes are TRBV6-5 and TRBJ1-1, with D unresolved. The V and J ends lost 0 bases and 1 base respectively, with 6 bases between them. The CDR3 length is 14 residues. Germline CDR1 and CDR2: MNHEY and SVGAGI. CDR3 amino acids: CASSYSRGNTEAFF. The CDR3 nucleotides are TGTGCCAGCAGTTACTCCCGGGGGAACACTGAAGCTTTCTTT.

The chain uses TRBV7-2 and TRBJ2-1; TRBD2 matches 9 bases. CDR1 and CDR2 from the germline V gene are SGHTA and FQGNSA. This CDR3 has 17 residues. J lost 1 base, V lost 1 base, and 5 bases had no gene match. CDR3 coding DNA: TGTGCCAGCAGCTTAGTTAGCGGGAGTATATCCTACAATGAGCAGTTCTTC. This encodes CASSLVSGSISYNEQFF.

For the CDR3, the DNA is TGTGCCAGTAGTGCGGGACAGCTTAACTATGGCTACACCTTC. It is translated as CASSAGQLNYGYTF. The rearrangement joins TRBV19 to TRBJ1-2, with 7 bases fitting TRBD1. The CDR3 totals 14 residues. V shed 5 bases and J 1 base; nucleotides not matched to a gene: 4. Germline V gene lookup returns CDR1 LNHDA and CDR2 SQIVND (reference sequence).

This clone has more than one count but fewer than ten. The rearrangement links TRBV4-1 to TRBJ2-6, with D tentatively TRBD1 (6 bases). The germline V gene has CDR1 MGHRA and CDR2 YSYEKL. Trimming removed 3 bases at V and 2 bases at J, with 11 bases between. CDR3 length equals 16 residues. The CDR3 coding sequence is TGCGCCAGCAGCCAGGGACAAGGAACTGGGGCCAACGTCCTGACTTTC. This sequence encodes CASSQGQGTGANVLTF.

This chain connects TRBV9 to TRBJ1-5; the D gene is possibly TRBD1 (6 bases). There are 14 residues in the CDR3. Deletions cut 3 bases from V and 9 bases from J, with 16 bases between. Germline V lookup: CDR1 SGDLS, CDR2 YYNGEE. The CDR3 coding sequence is TGTGCCAGCAGCGATGGACAGCCTGGTGGGCCCCAGCATTTT. Its translation is CASSDGQPGGPQHF.

The rearrangement joins TRBV10-3 to TRBJ2-3; 10 bases align to TRBD2. Unmatched junction bases numbered 13, after V lost 2 bases and J lost 5 bases. The CDR3 consists of 18 residues. Germline V gene sequence: CDR1 ENHRY, CDR2 SYGVKD. The chain's CDR3 is CAISETLPAGGPLDTQYF. In DNA, the CDR3 is TGTGCCATCAGTGAGACCCTCCCAGCGGGAGGGCCGCTAGATACGCAGTATTTT.

CDR3 loop: CASSEVASGRHGRYNEQFF. CDR3 nucleotides: TGCGCCAGCAGTGAGGTGGCCAGCGGGAGGCACGGGAGGTACAATGAGCAGTTCTTC. This rearrangement joins TRBV10-1 to TRBJ2-1; 9 bases match TRBD2. Germline V lookup: CDR1 WNHNN, CDR2 SYGVQD (reference sequence). This CDR3 is built from 19 residues. J was trimmed by 4 bases and V by 2 bases; bases with no gene match: 15.

The genes are TRBV27 and TRBJ1-1; 7 positions match TRBD1. Trimming removed 4 bases from V and 1 base from J; junction bases left unmatched: 6. The CDR3 is 15 residues long. Germline V lookup: CDR1 MNHEY, CDR2 SMNVEV (reference sequence). The CDR3 here is CASSWTGEGNTEAFF. The CDR3 DNA reads TGTGCCAGCAGTTGGACAGGAGAAGGGAACACTGAAGCTTTCTTT.

Written as DNA, the CDR3 is TGTGCCAGCGGAGAGAACACCATATATTTT. Residues: CASGENTIYF. The gene calls are TRBV7-9 and TRBJ1-3; no clear D. CDR1 is SEHNR, CDR2 FQNEAQ, per germline (reference sequence). V lost 8 bases, J lost 7 bases, and 6 bases lay in between. The CDR3 loop spans 10 amino acids. Together with reference TRBV7-9 and TRBJ1-3, the CDR3 gives the full variable domain: DTGVSQNPRHKITKRGQNVTFRCDPISEHNRLYWYRQTLGQGPEFLTYFQNEAQLEKSRLLSDRFSAERPKGSFSTLEIQRTEQGDSAMYLCASGENTIYFGEGSWLTVV.

This chain connects TRBV11-2 to TRBJ1-3; TRBD1 agrees at 9 bases. This CDR3 region has 18 residues. Germline assignment: CDR1 SGHAT and CDR2 FQNNGV. V lost 3 bases, J lost 0 bases, and 9 bases stayed unmatched. This CDR3 is CASSLTTGGFSSGNTIYF. CDR3 sequence (DNA): TGTGCCAGCAGCTTGACCACAGGGGGCTTTAGCTCTGGAAACACCATATATTTT.

This clone has only one observation. This chain uses TRBV19 with TRBJ1-3; D gene ambiguous. This CDR3 spans 16 amino acids. V shed 5 bases and J shed 0 bases, with 14 bases lying between them. From germline, CDR1 is LNHDA and CDR2 SQIVND (reference sequence). CDR3 DNA sequence: TGTGCCAGTAGTTCCTACCCTGGGCTCTCTGGAAACACCATATATTTT. Protein sequence: CASSSYPGLSGNTIYF.

The chain links TRBV27 to TRBJ2-1; 8 positions agree with TRBD2. Germline values: CDR1 MNHEY, CDR2 SMNVEV (reference sequence). This CDR3 is built from 14 residues. The J segment lost 0 bases and the V segment lost 8 bases, leaving 3 bases of the junction unmatched. CDR3 in amino acids: CASSGGGSYNEQFF. CDR3 coding DNA: TGTGCCAGCTCGGGGGGGGGCTCCTACAATGAGCAGTTCTTC.

As regards this clone: At one boundary the junction diverges from the germline segment, which might be a read error. The chain recombines TRBV5-6 with TRBJ2-7, with TRBD1 identical over 8 bases. CDR3 length: 15 residues. Germline values: CDR1 SGHDT, CDR2 YYEEEE. CDR3 sequence: CASSFGDRGSNEQYF. The CDR3 DNA reads TGTGCCAGCAGCTTTGGAGACAGGGGCTCCAACGAGCAGTACTTC. Supplemented by reference TRBV5-6 and TRBJ2-7, the full variable domain reads DAGVTQSPTHLIKTRGQQVTLRCSPKSGHDTVSWYQQALGQGPQFIFQYYEEEERQRGNFPDRFSGHQFPNYSSELNVNALLLGDSALYLCASSFGDRGSNEQYFGPGTRLTVT.